Below are 20 T cell receptor beta chains sequenced from a single sample in a study of T cell responses to AZD1222 COVID-19 vaccine. Some clones are missing from TCRdb's copy, which holds only in-frame ones; the method was immunoSEQ multiplex PCR. The sample lists around 140,000 clones; 90% to 95% were seen once. The sample in question was peripheral blood, obtained on day 0 of AZD1222 vaccination. Receptors originate from an adult in good health.

The chain recombines TRBV30 with TRBJ1-2; no definite D call. This CDR3 comprises 14 residues. Deletions cut 0 bases from V and 8 bases from J, with 16 bases between. Germline CDR1 GTSNPN, CDR2 SVGIG (reference sequence). The DNA of the CDR3 is TGTGCCTGGAGTGTGGACTTGAGGACTAAAGGCTACACCTTC. Residues: CAWSVDLRTKGYTF. The variable domain in full, completed from reference TRBV30 and TRBJ1-2, reads SQTIHQWPATLVQPVGSPLSLECTVEGTSNPNLYWYRQAAGRGLQLLFYSVGIGQISSEVPQNLSASRPQDRQFILSSKKLLLSDSGFYLCAWSVDLRTKGYTFGSGTRLTVV.

This clone appeared a few times. The chain links TRBV2 to TRBJ2-2, with TRBD2 identical over 7 bases. The CDR3 length is 14 residues. CDR1 and CDR2 (germline): SNHLY, FYNNEI. V lost 3 bases to trimming and J lost 5 bases; unmatched junction nucleotides: 3. The CDR3 is CASSENGGTGELFF. CDR3 sequence (DNA): TGTGCCAGCAGTGAGAACGGGGGGACCGGGGAGCTGTTTTTT.

The chain links TRBV3-1 (or the pseudogene TRBV3-2) to TRBJ1-3; the match to TRBD1 covers 7 bases. V was pared by 4 bases and J by 2 bases, with 5 bases of the junction left unmatched. The germline V gene has CDR1 LGHDT and CDR2 YNNKEL (reference sequence). This CDR3 contains 15 residues. The CDR3 DNA is TGTGCCAGCAGCCTTGACAGGGTGGCTGGAAACACCATATATTTT. Its protein product is CASSLDRVAGNTIYF.

The chain combines TRBV18 with TRBJ2-1, with D unclear. CDR3 size: 17 residues. Trimming removed 3 bases from V and 0 bases from J, with 15 bases in between. Germline lookup yields CDR1 KGHSH and CDR2 LQKENI. The CDR3 DNA follows: TGTGCCAGCTCACCGTTAACCAGGTCGAGCTCCTACAATGAGCAGTTCTTC. This gives the protein CASSPLTRSSSYNEQFF.

This chain connects TRBV5-5 to TRBJ1-1, with 7 positions matching TRBD1. CDR3 length equals 16 residues. V shed 5 bases and J 0 bases; nucleotides not matched to a gene: 10. Germline lookup yields CDR1 SGHKS and CDR2 YYEKEE (reference sequence). CDR3 nucleotides: TGTGCCAGCAGAACTTGGACAGGAGCTATGAACACTGAAGCTTTCTTT. Translation gives CASRTWTGAMNTEAFF.

The genes are TRBV6-5 and TRBJ1-6; D uncertain. Trimming took off 1 base at V and 5 bases at J, with 6 bases between the two ends. The CDR3 loop spans 14 amino acids. Per the germline V gene, CDR1 is MNHEY and CDR2 is SVGAGI. The CDR3: CASSYYGNNSPLHF. Here the CDR3 DNA reads TGTGCCAGCAGTTACTATGGGAATAATTCACCCCTCCACTTT.

This rearrangement joins TRBV7-9 to TRBJ2-7; no definite D call. Trimming left V 6 bases short and J 3 bases short, with 12 bases between. The germline gives CDR1 SEHNR, CDR2 FQNEAQ (reference sequence). The CDR3 consists of 13 residues. CDR3 loop: CASRPGLSYEQYF. CDR3 bases: TGTGCCAGCAGGCCAGGCCTTAGCTACGAGCAGTACTTC.

The rearrangement joins TRBV11-2 to TRBJ2-7; D ambiguous. Trimming cost V 5 bases and J 4 bases, with 18 bases left between them. This CDR3 region has 15 residues. CDR1 is SGHAT and CDR2 is FQNNGV in the germline V gene. DNA for the CDR3: TGTGCCAGCAGCGTTGGGCCCGCCGACTCTTACGAGCAGTACTTC. Translation gives CASSVGPADSYEQYF.

The chain carries TRBV5-1 and TRBJ2-7, with 8 bases that match TRBD2. The CDR3 contains 16 residues. Germline CDR1 reads SGHRS; CDR2 reads YFSETQ. J lost 3 bases, V lost 0 bases, and 8 bases had no gene match. Here the CDR3 DNA reads TGCGCCAGCAGCTTGGCAGGTAGCGGGATATTCTACGAGCAGTACTTC. It yields the protein CASSLAGSGIFYEQYF.

The rearrangement links TRBV9 to TRBJ2-7; 8 positions agree with TRBD1. Germline V lookup: CDR1 SGDLS, CDR2 YYNGEE. This CDR3 contains 13 residues. Trimming removed 4 bases from V and 7 bases from J; junction bases left unmatched: 7. In DNA form, the CDR3 reads TGTGCCAGCAGCCCCCGGACAGGGTGGGAGCAGTACTTC. This encodes CASSPRTGWEQYF.

V gene TRBV3-1 (or the pseudogene TRBV3-2) combines with J gene TRBJ1-1; 8 positions match TRBD1. The ends lost 4 bases at V and 7 bases at J; junction bases unmatched: 11. This CDR3 contains 15 residues. CDR1 LGHDT and CDR2 YNNKEL come from the germline V gene (reference sequence). CDR3 coding DNA: TGTGCCAGCAGCCGAGCTGGGACAGGTACCCTTGAAGCTTTCTTT. It yields the protein CASSRAGTGTLEAFF.

The chain employs TRBV18 and TRBJ1-1; D remains ambiguous. CDR3 length: 13 residues. Germline V lookup: CDR1 KGHSH, CDR2 LQKENI. V shed 1 base and J shed 1 base, with 4 bases lying between them. The CDR3 loop reads CASSPQENTEAFF. In nucleotides, the CDR3 is TGTGCCAGCTCACCACAGGAGAACACTGAAGCTTTCTTT.

J is TRBJ2-7 and V is TRBV6-5; D gene unclear. The CDR3 is 13 amino acids. V lost 11 bases to trimming and J lost 3 bases, with 17 bases between them. Looked up from germline, CDR1 is MNHEY and CDR2 is SVGAGI. CDR3 DNA sequence: TGTGCCTCCTCGAGGAACACGTACTACGAGCAGTACTTC. It yields the protein CASSRNTYYEQYF.

The chain couples TRBV2 to TRBJ1-5; TRBD1 is a possible D gene (5 bases). Deletions cut 7 bases from V and 7 bases from J, with 17 bases between. Germline V gene data show CDR1 as SNHLY and CDR2 as FYNNEI. The CDR3 is 14 amino acids. CDR3 sequence reads: CASTEVGVGQPQHF. The CDR3, as DNA: TGTGCCAGCACAGAGGTAGGGGTAGGACAGCCCCAGCATTTT.

J is TRBJ2-1 and V is TRBV5-1; D remains ambiguous. Germline loops: CDR1 SGHRS, CDR2 YFSETQ. V lost 0 bases to trimming and J lost 5 bases, with 9 bases between them. The CDR3 runs 14 residues. The chain's CDR3 is CASSLGGRDNEQFF. The CDR3 DNA is TGCGCCAGCAGCTTGGGCGGCAGAGACAATGAGCAGTTCTTC. Together with reference TRBV5-1 and TRBJ2-1, the CDR3 gives the full variable domain: KAGVTQTPRYLIKTRGQQVTLSCSPISGHRSVSWYQQTPGQGLQFLFEYFSETQRNKGNFPGRFSGRQFSNSRSEMNVSTLELGDSALYLCASSLGGRDNEQFFGPGTRLTVL.

This chain connects TRBV5-6 to TRBJ1-2, with TRBD1 identical over 7 bases. The CDR3 extends over 14 amino acids. V shed 5 bases, J shed 4 bases, and the junction held 8 bases outside the gene matches. Germline CDR1 is SGHDT and CDR2 is YYEEEE. In DNA form, the CDR3 reads TGTGCCAGCAGATATCTGGGACAGTCCTATGGCTACACCTTC. Translating gives CASRYLGQSYGYTF.

The J gene is TRBJ2-7, the V gene TRBV3-1 (or the pseudogene TRBV3-2); D not certain. The germline V and J ends were trimmed by 1 base and 6 bases, with 7 bases remaining between them. Looked up from germline, CDR1 is LGHDT and CDR2 is YNNKEL (reference sequence). The CDR3 covers 12 residues. DNA for the CDR3: TGTGCCAGCAGCCAAGGTCCGGGCGAGCAGTACTTC. It is translated as CASSQGPGEQYF.

The V and J genes are TRBV11-1 and TRBJ2-5, with 9 nucleotides matching TRBD1. This CDR3 has 15 residues. V trimming: 4 bases; J trimming: 3 bases; junction bases outside the gene matches: 6. Germline CDR1 reads SGHAT; CDR2 reads FQDESV (reference sequence). CDR3 in amino acids: CASSSPGTGKETQYF. CDR3 DNA: TGTGCCAGCAGCTCTCCCGGGACAGGGAAAGAGACCCAGTACTTC.

The chain combines TRBV7-6 with TRBJ1-1, with TRBD1 matching over 8 bases. Trimming at V came to 5 bases and at J to 6 bases, leaving 5 bases not matched to a gene. Germline V gene lookup returns CDR1 SGHVS and CDR2 FNYEAQ. CDR3 length: 13 residues. CDR3: CASSTRGPAEAFF. CDR3 DNA: TGTGCCAGCAGCACCAGGGGGCCGGCTGAAGCTTTCTTT. The entire variable domain, with the rest obtained from reference TRBV7-6 and TRBJ1-1, is as follows: GAGVSQSPRYKVTKRGQDVALRCDPISGHVSLYWYRQALGQGPEFLTYFNYEAQQDKSGLPNDRFSAERPEGSISTLTIQRTEQRDSAMYRCASSTRGPAEAFFGQGTRLTVV.

The chain employs TRBV19 and TRBJ1-5; D gene unclear. This CDR3 spans 15 amino acids. V was cut by 5 bases and J by 3 bases, with 14 bases left in between. Germline assignment: CDR1 LNHDA and CDR2 SQIVND (reference sequence). CDR3 sequence (DNA): TGTGCCAGTAGTTCCCGCGGGGTTGACAATCAGCCCCAGCATTTT. Translated, it gives CASSSRGVDNQPQHF.